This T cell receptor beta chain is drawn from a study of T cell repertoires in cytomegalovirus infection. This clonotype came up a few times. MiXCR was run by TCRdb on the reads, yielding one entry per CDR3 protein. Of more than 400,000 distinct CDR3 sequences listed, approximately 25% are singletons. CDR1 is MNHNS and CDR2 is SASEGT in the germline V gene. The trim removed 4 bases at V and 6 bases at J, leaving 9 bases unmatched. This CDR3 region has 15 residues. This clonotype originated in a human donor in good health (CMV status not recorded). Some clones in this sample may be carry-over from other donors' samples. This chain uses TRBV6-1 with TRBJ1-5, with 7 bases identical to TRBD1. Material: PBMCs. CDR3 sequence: CASSGWTGPGQPQHF. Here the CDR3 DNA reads TGTGCCAGCAGTGGGTGGACAGGTCCAGGTCAGCCCCAGCATTTT.